This T cell receptor beta chain was recovered during a study of Ad26.COV2.S vaccination and SARS-CoV-2 variants. Trimming left V 11 bases short and J 5 bases short, with 17 bases between. Germline V gene lookup returns CDR1 ENHRY and CDR2 SYGVKD. The CDR3 has 13 amino acids. The treatment was: some 20 received Ad26.COV2.S at low or high dose, single or two shots; roughly five received placebo; per-sample allocation not given. The study sampled participants on day 63 after the first vaccine or placebo injection. Sequencing was performed with immunoSEQ multiplex PCR; in TCRdb, only in-frame clones are kept and a portion is missing. The sample has hundreds of thousands of clones, around 90% seen once; the top ten hold about 1.5%.

The source of this sequence is a person between 18 and 59 years old who received the Ad26.COV2.S COVID-19 vaccine or a placebo. V gene TRBV10-3 combines with J gene TRBJ2-3; possibly TRBD1 for D (5 bases). The material sequenced was peripheral blood, taken in a trial of Ad26.COV2.S vaccine versus placebo. CDR3 bases: TGTGCCTCCCGGGCAGGTCAGGGAGATACGCAGTATTTT. Translation: CASRAGQGDTQYF.